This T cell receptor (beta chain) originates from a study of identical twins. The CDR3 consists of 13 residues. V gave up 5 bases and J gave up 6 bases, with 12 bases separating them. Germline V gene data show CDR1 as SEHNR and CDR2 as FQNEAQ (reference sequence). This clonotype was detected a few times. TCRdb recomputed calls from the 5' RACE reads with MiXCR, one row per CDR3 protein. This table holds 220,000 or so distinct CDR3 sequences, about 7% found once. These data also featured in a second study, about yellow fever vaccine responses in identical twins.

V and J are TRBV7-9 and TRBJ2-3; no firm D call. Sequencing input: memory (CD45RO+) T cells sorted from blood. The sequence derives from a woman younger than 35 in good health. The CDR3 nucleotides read TGTGCCAGCAGCACCCCCCCTGTGGATACGCAGTATTTT. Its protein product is CASSTPPVDTQYF.